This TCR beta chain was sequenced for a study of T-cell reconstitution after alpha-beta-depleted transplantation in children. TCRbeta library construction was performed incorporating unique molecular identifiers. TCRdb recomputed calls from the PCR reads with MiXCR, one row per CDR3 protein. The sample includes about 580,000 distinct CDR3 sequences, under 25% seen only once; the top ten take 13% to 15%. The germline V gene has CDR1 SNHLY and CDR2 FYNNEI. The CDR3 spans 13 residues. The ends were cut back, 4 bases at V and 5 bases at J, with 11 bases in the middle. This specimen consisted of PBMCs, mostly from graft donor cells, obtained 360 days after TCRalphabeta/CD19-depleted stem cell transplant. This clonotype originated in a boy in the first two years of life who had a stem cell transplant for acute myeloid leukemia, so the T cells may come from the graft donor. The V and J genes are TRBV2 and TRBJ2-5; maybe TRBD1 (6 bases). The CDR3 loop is CASSADSRETQYF. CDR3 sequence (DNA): TGTGCCAGCAGTGCGGACAGTAGGGAGACCCAGTACTTC. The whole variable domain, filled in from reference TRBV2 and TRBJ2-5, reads EPEVTQTPSHQVTQMGQEVILRCVPISNHLYFYWYRQILGQKVEFLVSFYNNEISEKSEIFDDQFSVERPDGSNFTLKIRSTKLEDSAMYFCASSADSRETQYFGPGTRLLVL.